The entry that follows covers one T cell receptor beta chain sequence. Its target is not known. This sample was taken from a study of CD8 T cells in ankylosing spondylitis. Study-wide results and caveats: Disease-linked clones were found to be CD8+ and relatively rare in peripheral blood. One TCR beta motif, made up of roughly eight highly homologous variants, appeared characteristic of ankylosing spondylitis blood. Past research had described some motif variants in reactive arthritis synovial fluid and blood. Reported data indicate significant enrichment of disease-linked clones within matched ankylosing spondylitis synovial fluid.

The authors made TCR beta libraries by quantitative 5'-RACE with molecular barcodes. TCRdb itself ran the 5' RACE reads through MiXCR, one entry per CDR3 protein. The sample has more than 650,000 distinct CDR3 sequences, approximately 10% seen once. The CDR3 has 14 amino acids. Trimming cost V 6 bases and J 4 bases, with 15 bases left between them. CDR1 is KGHSH and CDR2 is LQKENI in the germline V gene. The chain combines TRBV18 with TRBJ2-5; a weak D match, TRBD2 (6 bases). Sequencing was carried out using blood, either unsorted or a sorted T cell fraction (not recorded which). The receptor was isolated from a male donor with ankylosing spondylitis. CDR3 protein: CASSPGARRETQYF. The CDR3 DNA sequence: TGTGCCAGCTCTCCGGGAGCTCGGAGAGAGACCCAGTACTTC.